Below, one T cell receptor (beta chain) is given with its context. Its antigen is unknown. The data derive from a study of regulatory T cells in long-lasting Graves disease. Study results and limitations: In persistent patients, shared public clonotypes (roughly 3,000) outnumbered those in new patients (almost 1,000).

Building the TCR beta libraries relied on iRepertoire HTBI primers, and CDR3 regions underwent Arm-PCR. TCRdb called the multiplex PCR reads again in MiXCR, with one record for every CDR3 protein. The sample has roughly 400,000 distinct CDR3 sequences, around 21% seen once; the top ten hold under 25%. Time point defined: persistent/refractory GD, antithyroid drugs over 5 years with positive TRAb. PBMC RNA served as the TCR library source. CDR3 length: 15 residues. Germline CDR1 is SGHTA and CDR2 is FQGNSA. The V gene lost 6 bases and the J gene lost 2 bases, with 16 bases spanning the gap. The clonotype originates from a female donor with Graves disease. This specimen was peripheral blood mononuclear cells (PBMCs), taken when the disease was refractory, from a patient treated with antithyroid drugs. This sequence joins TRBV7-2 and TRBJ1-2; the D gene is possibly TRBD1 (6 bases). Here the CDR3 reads CASRSTGLGNYGYTF. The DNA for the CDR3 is TGTGCCAGCAGGTCAACAGGGTTAGGGAACTATGGCTACACCTTC.